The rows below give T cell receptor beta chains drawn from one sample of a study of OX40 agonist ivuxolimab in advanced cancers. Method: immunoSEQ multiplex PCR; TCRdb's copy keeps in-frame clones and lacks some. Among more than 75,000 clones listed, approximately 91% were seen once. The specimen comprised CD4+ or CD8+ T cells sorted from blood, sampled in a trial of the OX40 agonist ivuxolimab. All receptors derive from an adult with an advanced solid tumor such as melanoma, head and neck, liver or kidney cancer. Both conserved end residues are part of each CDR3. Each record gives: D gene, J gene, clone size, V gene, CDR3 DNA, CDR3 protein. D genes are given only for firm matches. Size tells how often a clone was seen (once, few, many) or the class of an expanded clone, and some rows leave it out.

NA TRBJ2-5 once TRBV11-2 TGTGCCAGCAGCTTAGGGACAGAAGAGACCCAGTACTTC CASSLGTEETQYF
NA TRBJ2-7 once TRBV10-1 TGCGCCACACAAACGGGGGATTCGAGCTCCTACGAGCAGTACTTC CATQTGDSSSYEQYF
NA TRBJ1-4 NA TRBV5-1 TGCGCCAGCCAGACGGGGGCCCTAAATGAAAAACTGTTTTTT CASQTGALNEKLFF
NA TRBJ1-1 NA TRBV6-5 TGTGCCAGCAGTTTGGTTCGGGGCCGGGGAGCTTTCTTT CASSLVRGRGAFF
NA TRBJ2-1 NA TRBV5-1 TGCGCCAGCAGCTTGGTCCCGGGCTCCTACAATGAGCAGTTCTTC CASSLVPGSYNEQFF
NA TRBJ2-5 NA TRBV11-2 TGTGCCAGCAGCCGAACTGGGGTCGAAAAGACCCAGTACTTC CASSRTGVEKTQYF
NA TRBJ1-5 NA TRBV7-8 TGTGCCAGCAGCTTAGGGGACACGAGCAATCAGCCCCAGCATTTT CASSLGDTSNQPQHF
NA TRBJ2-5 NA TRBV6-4 TGTGCCAGCAGTGACATCTCGGGGACCCAGTACTTC CASSDISGTQYF
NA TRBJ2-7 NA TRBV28 TGTGCCAGCAGTAACACGGCCACCTACGAGCAGTACTTC CASSNTATYEQYF
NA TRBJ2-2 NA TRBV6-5 TGTGCCAGCAGTTCGGGACAGAACACCGGGGAGCTGTTTTTT CASSSGQNTGELFF
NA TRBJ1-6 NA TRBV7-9 TGTGCCAGCAGCTCTTGGGGCGCACCCCTCCACTTT CASSSWGAPLHF